These T cell receptor beta chains were read from a single sample in a study of shared clonotypes between healthy human individuals. Assay: immunoSEQ multiplex PCR; the TCRdb copy retains only in-frame clones and omits some. The table has about 1 million clones, about 75% seen once; the top ten hold about 1.5%. The specimen sequenced was memory CD4+ T cells sorted from blood. The source is a man younger than 35 in good health. Each CDR3 is given with its conserved first and last residue. The D gene is left open where the match is weak. Rows may omit the clone size; those that give it use once, few, many or a size class.

CDR3 length	clone size	D gene	V gene	J gene	CDR3 DNA	CDR3 protein
14	.	.	TRBV18	TRBJ2-7	TGTGCCAGCTCACCACAGGAAGGAGGGGGCGAGCAGTACTTC	CASSPQEGGGEQYF
12	few	.	TRBV7-2	TRBJ1-2	TGTGCCAGCAGCGCGGTTAACTATGGCTACACCTTC	CASSAVNYGYTF
14	.	.	TRBV9	TRBJ1-6	TGTGCCAGCAGCGTTGGCCCGGCACAATCACCCCTCCACTTT	CASSVGPAQSPLHF
15	.	TRBD1	TRBV7-2	TRBJ1-4	TGTGCCAGCAGTCGTAGCGGGACAGATTATGAAAAACTGTTTTTT	CASSRSGTDYEKLFF
15	few	.	TRBV9	TRBJ1-2	TGTGCCAGCAGCGTAGAGACGGGCCCGGGAGGGGGCTACACCTTC	CASSVETGPGGGYTF
13	.	.	TRBV11-2	TRBJ2-2	TGTGCCAGCAGCCGCAGTAACACCGGGGAGCTGTTTTTT	CASSRSNTGELFF
15	.	TRBD2	TRBV28	TRBJ2-3	TGTGCCAGCAGTTTATCCGGGGGGGGCCAGGGTACGCAGTATTTT	CASSLSGGGQGTQYF
11	.	.	TRBV20-1	TRBJ2-7	TGCAGTGCTAGGGAGAGCTACGAGCAGTACTTC	CSARESYEQYF
14	.	TRBD1	TRBV5-1	TRBJ2-7	TGCGCCAGCAGCCCGGGACAGAAGGCCTACGAGCAGTACTTC	CASSPGQKAYEQYF
13	.	TRBD1	TRBV19	TRBJ1-1	TGTGCCAGTAGTCCACAGGGGGCCACTGAAGCTTTCTTT	CASSPQGATEAFF
14	.	TRBD1	TRBV7-9	TRBJ1-4	TGTGCCAGCAGCTTTGAGGCAGGGGGCGGAAATCTGTTTTTT	CASSFEAGGGNLFF
11	.	.	TRBV2	TRBJ2-7	TGTGCCAGCAGTGAAGCTTACGAGCAGTACTTC	CASSEAYEQYF
14	few	.	TRBV7-9	TRBJ2-7	TGTGCCAGCAGCTTAGCGGTCCTCTTCTCGGAGCAGTACTTC	CASSLAVLFSEQYF
16	.	.	TRBV5-4	TRBJ1-2	TGTGCCAGCAGCTTGATCAGTGGACAACCTAACTATGGCTACACCTTC	CASSLISGQPNYGYTF
15	many	.	TRBV5-1	TRBJ2-7	TGCGCCAGCAGCTCTGGGGACGCTAGCTCCTACGAGCAGTACTTC	CASSSGDASSYEQYF
13	.	TRBD1	TRBV5-6	TRBJ2-5	TGTGCCAGCTCACCGGACAGGCAAGAGACCCAGTACTTC	CASSPDRQETQYF
13	.	.	TRBV2	TRBJ2-7	TGTGCCAGCAGTCACCGGGAAAGCTACGAGCAGTACTTC	CASSHRESYEQYF
14	.	.	TRBV10-3	TRBJ2-2	TGTGCCATCAGTGAGTCGCGACCCACCGGGGAGCTGTTTTTT	CAISESRPTGELFF
14	.	.	TRBV28	TRBJ2-2	TGTGCCAGCAGGGTGCCCAGGGATTCCGGGGAGCTGTTTTTT	CASRVPRDSGELFF
13	.	.	TRBV28	TRBJ2-2	TGTGCCAGCACGCCCCAGTCGACCGGGGAGCTGTTTTTT	CASTPQSTGELFF
15	.	.	TRBV6-6	TRBJ1-4	TGTGCCAGCAGTCTCTCGGGGGGGGCTAATGAAAAACTGTTTTTT	CASSLSGGANEKLFF
12	once	.	TRBV30	TRBJ1-2	TGTGCCTGGAGCGGCGGGGCCTATGGCTACACCTTC	CAWSGGAYGYTF
14	few	.	TRBV19	TRBJ1-5	TGTGCCAGTAGTGGTACAGGGTCCGATCAGCCCCAGCATTTT	CASSGTGSDQPQHF
14	.	.	TRBV6-5	TRBJ2-7	TGTGCCAGCAGGGCTGGACGTAGCTCCTACGAGCAGTACTTC	CASRAGRSSYEQYF
12	once	.	TRBV30	TRBJ2-3	TGTGCCTGGGGCCCCCATAGAGACACGCAGTATTTT	CAWGPHRDTQYF
17	few	.	TRBV30	TRBJ1-2	TGTGCCTGGAGTGAAGTTCGGGGCAGACGTCGGGACTATGGCTACACCTTC	CAWSEVRGRRRDYGYTF
16	once	.	TRBV5-1	TRBJ1-6	TGCGCCAGCAGCTGGACAGTTGCCGAAAATAATTCACCCCTCCACTTT	CASSWTVAENNSPLHF
17	.	TRBD1	TRBV18	TRBJ1-3	TGTGCCAGCTCACAAACCGGGACAGGGAGTACTGGAAACACCATATATTTT	CASSQTGTGSTGNTIYF
16	few	TRBD1	TRBV4-1	TRBJ2-7	TGCGCCAGCAGCCAAGATCTGGGCAGGGGGTCCTACGAGCAGTACTTC	CASSQDLGRGSYEQYF
15	.	.	TRBV6-1	TRBJ2-3	TGTGCCAGCAGTGAGGGCGGATACCCCACAGATACGCAGTATTTT	CASSEGGYPTDTQYF
16	.	TRBD2	TRBV15	TRBJ2-2	TGTGCCACCAGCAAAGGACTAGCGGCTAACACCGGGGAGCTGTTTTTT	CATSKGLAANTGELFF
13	.	.	TRBV7-9	TRBJ2-7	TGTGCCAGCAGCTCCAGGGTCCCCTACGAGCAGTACTTC	CASSSRVPYEQYF
14	.	.	TRBV5-6	TRBJ2-7	TGTGCCAGCAGCCCGCAAAGTGCCCCGAACCCGCAGTACTTC	CASSPQSAPNPQYF
14	.	.	TRBV27	TRBJ1-2	TGTGCCAGCAGGACCACCGGGACTAGAAGCGGCTACACCTTC	CASRTTGTRSGYTF